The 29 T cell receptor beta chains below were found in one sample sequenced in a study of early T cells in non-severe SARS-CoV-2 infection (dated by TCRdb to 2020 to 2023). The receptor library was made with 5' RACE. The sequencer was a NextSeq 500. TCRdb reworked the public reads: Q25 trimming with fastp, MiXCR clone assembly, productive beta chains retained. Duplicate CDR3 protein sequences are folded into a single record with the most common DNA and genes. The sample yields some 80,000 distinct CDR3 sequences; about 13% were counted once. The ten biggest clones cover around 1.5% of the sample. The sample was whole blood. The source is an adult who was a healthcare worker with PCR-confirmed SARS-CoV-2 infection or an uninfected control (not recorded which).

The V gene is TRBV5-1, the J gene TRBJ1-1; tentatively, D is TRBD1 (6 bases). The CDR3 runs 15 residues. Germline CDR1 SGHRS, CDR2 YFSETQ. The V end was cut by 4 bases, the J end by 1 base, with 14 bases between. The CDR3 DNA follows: TGCGCCAGCAGCCGTATCGACAGGACGAACACTGAAGCTTTCTTT. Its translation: CASSRIDRTNTEAFF.

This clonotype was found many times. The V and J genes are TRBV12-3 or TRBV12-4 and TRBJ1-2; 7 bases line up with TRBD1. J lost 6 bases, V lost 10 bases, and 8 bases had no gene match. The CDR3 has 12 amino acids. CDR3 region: CAILGQRDGYTF. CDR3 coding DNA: TGTGCCATCCTGGGACAGAGGGATGGCTACACCTTC.

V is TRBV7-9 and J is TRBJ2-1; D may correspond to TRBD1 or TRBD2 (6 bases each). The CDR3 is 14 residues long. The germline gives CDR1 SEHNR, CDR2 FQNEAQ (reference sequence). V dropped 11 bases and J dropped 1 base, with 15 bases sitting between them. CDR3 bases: TGTGCCGGTCAACGGGGGCTATCCTACAATGAGCAGTTCTTC. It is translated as CAGQRGLSYNEQFF.

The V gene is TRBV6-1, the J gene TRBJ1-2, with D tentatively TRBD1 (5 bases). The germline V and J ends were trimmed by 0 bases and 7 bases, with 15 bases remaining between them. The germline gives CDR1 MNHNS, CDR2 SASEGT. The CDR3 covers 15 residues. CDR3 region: CASSEASDRASGYTF. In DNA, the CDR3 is TGTGCCAGCAGTGAAGCTTCAGACAGAGCGTCTGGCTACACCTTC.

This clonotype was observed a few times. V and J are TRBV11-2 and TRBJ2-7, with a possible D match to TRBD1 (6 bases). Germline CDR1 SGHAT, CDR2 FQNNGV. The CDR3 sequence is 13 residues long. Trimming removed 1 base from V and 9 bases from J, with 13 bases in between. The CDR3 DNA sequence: TGTGCCAGCAGCTTAGTGGACAGAGGTCTGCAGTACTTC. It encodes CASSLVDRGLQYF.

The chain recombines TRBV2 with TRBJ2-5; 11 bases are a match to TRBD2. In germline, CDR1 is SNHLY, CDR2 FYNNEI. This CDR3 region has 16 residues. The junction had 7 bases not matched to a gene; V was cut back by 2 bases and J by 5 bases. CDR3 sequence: CASSEMASGGKETQYF. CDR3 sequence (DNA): TGTGCCAGCAGTGAAATGGCTAGCGGGGGGAAGGAGACCCAGTACTTC.

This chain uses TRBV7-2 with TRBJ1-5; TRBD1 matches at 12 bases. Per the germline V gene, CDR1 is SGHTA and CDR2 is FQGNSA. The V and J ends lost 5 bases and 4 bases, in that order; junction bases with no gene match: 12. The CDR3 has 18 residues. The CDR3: CASSASPGTGGTNQPQHF. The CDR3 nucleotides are TGTGCCAGCAGCGCCTCCCCAGGGACAGGGGGCACAAATCAGCCCCAGCATTTT.

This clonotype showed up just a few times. The chain's CDR3 is CASSPNGSGGSSYNEQFF. The CDR3 region has the DNA TGTGCCAGCAGTCCCAATGGTAGCGGGGGTAGCTCCTACAATGAGCAGTTCTTC. The chain links TRBV9 to TRBJ2-1, with 9 nucleotides matching TRBD2. This CDR3 is built from 18 residues. Germline CDR1 SGDLS, CDR2 YYNGEE. The V gene end was trimmed by 5 bases and the J gene end by 0 bases; junction bases not matched to a gene: 12. The entire variable domain, with the rest obtained from reference TRBV9 and TRBJ2-1, is as follows: DSGVTQTPKHLITATGQRVTLRCSPRSGDLSVYWYQQSLDQGLQFLIQYYNGEERAKGNILERFSAQQFPDLHSELNLSSLELGDSALYFCASSPNGSGGSSYNEQFFGPGTRLTVL.

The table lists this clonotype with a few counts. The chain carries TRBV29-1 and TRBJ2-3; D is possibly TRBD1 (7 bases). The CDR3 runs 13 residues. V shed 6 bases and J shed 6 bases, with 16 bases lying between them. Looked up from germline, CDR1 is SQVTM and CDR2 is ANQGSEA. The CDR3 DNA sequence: TGCAGCGTAGACCTGACAGGGAGGGATACGCAGTATTTT. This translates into CSVDLTGRDTQYF.

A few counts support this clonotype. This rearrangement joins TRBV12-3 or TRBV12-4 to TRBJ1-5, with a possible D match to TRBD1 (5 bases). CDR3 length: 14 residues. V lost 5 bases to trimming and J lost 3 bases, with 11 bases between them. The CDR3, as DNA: TGTGCCAGCAGTGGGTGGGACCACAATCAGCCCCAGCATTTT. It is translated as CASSGWDHNQPQHF.

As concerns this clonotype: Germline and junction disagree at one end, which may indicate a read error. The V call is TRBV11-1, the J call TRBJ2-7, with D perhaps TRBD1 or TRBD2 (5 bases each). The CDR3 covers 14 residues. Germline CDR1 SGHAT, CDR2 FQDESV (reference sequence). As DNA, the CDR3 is TGTGCAAGCAGCTTAGGGCAGGGAGACTACGAGCAGTACTTC. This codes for CASSLGQGDYEQYF.

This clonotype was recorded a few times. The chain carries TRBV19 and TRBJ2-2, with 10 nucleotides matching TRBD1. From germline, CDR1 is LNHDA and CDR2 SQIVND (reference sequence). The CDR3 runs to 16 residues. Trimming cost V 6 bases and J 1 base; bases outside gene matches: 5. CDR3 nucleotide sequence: TGTGCCAGTAGAGGGACAGGGGCCCTGAACACCGGGGAGCTGTTTTTT. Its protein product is CASRGTGALNTGELFF.

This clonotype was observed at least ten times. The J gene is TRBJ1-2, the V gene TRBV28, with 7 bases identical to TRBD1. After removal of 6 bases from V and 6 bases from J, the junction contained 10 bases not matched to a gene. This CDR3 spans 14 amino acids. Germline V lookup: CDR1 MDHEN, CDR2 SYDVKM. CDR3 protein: CASRSRQGWNGYTF. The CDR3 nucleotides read TGTGCCAGCAGATCCCGACAGGGTTGGAATGGCTACACCTTC.

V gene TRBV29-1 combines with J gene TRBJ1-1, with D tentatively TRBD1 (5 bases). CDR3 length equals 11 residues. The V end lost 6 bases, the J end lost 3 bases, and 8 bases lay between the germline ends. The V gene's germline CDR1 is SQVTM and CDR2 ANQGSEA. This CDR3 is CSVAGYTEAFF. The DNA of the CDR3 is TGCAGCGTGGCAGGGTACACTGAAGCTTTCTTT.

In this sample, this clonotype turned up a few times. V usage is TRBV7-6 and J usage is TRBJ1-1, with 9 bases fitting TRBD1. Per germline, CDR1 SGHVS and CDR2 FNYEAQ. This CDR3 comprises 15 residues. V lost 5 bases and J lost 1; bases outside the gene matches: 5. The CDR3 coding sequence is TGTGCCAGCAGCCATCCACAGGGGGCGAACACTGAAGCTTTCTTT. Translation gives CASSHPQGANTEAFF.

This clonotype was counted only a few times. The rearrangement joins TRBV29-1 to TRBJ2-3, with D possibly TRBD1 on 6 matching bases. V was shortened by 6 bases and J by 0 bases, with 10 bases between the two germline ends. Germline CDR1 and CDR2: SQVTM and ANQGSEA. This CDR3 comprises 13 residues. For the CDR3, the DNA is TGCAGCGTACGGACAGCTAGCACAGATACGCAGTATTTT. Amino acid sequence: CSVRTASTDTQYF.

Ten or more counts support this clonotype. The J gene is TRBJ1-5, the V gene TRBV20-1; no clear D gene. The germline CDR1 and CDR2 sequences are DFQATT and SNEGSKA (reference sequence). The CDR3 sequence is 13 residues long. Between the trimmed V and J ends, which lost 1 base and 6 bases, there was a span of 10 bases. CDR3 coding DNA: TGCAGTGCTAGAGTGGGGAATGGTCAGCCCCAGCATTTT. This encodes CSARVGNGQPQHF.

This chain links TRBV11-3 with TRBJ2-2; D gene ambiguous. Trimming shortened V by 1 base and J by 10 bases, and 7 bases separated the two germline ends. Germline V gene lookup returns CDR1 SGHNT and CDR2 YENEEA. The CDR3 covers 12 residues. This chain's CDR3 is CASSLGGMELFF. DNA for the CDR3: TGTGCCAGCAGCTTAGGGGGTATGGAGCTGTTTTTT.

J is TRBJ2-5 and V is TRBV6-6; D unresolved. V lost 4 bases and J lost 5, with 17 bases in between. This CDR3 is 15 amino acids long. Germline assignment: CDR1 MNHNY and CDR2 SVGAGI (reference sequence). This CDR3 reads CASSSLLGFLETQYF. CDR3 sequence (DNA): TGTGCCAGCAGTTCCCTCCTAGGGTTCTTGGAGACCCAGTACTTC.

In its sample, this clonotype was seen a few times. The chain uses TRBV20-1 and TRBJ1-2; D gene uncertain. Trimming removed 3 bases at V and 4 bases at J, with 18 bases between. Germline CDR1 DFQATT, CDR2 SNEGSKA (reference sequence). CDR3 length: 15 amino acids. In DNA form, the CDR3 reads TGCAGTGCTAGGCCTTCGACGGCCCCAAGCTATGGCTACACCTTC. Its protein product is CSARPSTAPSYGYTF.

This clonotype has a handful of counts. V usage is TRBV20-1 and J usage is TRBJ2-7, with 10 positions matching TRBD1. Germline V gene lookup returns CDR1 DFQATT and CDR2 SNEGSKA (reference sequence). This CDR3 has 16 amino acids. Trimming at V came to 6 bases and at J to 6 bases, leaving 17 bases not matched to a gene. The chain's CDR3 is CSAESTSRDRGIEQYF. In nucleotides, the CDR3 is TGCAGTGCCGAAAGTACGAGCCGGGACAGGGGTATCGAGCAGTACTTC.

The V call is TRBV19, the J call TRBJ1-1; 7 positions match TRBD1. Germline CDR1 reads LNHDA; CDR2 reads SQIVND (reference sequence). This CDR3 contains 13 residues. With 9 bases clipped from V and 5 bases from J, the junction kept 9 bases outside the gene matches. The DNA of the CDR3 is TGTGCCAGCAGATCGAGGGGGCGGACTGAAGCTTTCTTT. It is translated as CASRSRGRTEAFF. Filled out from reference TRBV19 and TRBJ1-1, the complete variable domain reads DGGITQSPKYLFRKEGQNVTLSCEQNLNHDAMYWYRQDPGQGLRLIYYSQIVNDFQKGDIAEGYSVSREKKESFPLTVTSAQKNPTAFYLCASRSRGRTEAFFGQGTRLTVV.

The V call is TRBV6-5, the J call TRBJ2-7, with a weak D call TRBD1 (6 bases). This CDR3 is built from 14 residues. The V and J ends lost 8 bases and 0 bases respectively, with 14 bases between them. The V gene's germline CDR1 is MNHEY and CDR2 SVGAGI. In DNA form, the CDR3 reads TGTGCCAGCGCCATCACAGGGAGCTCCTACGAGCAGTACTTC. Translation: CASAITGSSYEQYF.

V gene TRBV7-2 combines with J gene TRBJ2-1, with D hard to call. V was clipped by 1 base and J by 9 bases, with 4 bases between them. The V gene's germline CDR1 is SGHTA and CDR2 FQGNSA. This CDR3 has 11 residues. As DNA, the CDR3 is TGTGCCAGCAGCTTAGTTTCTGAGCAGTTCTTC. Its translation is CASSLVSEQFF.

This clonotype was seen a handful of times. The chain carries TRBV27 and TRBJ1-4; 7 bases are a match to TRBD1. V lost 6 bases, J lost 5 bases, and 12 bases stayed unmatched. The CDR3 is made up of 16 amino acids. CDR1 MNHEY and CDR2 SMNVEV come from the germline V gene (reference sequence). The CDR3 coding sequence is TGTGCCAGCAGCCCAACCGGGACAGTGGAAAATGAAAAACTGTTTTTT. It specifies CASSPTGTVENEKLFF.

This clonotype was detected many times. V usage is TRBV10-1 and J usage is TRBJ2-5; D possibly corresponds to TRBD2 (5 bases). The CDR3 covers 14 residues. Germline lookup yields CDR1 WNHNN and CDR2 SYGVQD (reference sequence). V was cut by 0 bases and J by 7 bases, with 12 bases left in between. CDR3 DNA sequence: TGCGCCAGCAGTGAGTCGAGCGGCCTAGCGACCCAGTACTTC. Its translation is CASSESSGLATQYF.

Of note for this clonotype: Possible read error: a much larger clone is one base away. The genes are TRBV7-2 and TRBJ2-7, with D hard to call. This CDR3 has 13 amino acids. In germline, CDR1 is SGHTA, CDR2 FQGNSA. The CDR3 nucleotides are TGTGCCAGCAGCTTGGGTCGGAACTACGAGCTGTACTTC. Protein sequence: CASSLGRNYELYF.

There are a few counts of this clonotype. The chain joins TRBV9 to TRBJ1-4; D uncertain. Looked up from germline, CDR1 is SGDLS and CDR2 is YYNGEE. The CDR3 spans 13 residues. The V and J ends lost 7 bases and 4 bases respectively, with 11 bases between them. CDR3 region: CASLTVDNEKLFF. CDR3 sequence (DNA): TGTGCCAGCCTGACGGTAGATAATGAAAAACTGTTTTTT.

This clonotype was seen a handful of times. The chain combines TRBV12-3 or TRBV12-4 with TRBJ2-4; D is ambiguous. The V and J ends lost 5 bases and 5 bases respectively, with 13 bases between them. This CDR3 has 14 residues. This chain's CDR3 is CASSTNARQNIQYF. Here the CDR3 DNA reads TGTGCCAGCAGTACCAATGCTAGGCAAAACATTCAGTACTTC.